A single sample is the source of the 14 T cell receptor beta chains below, sequenced in a study of T cells in Graves' hyperthyroidism and ophthalmopathy. From RNA transcripts, TCR beta CDR3 regions were amplified. HTBI primers were employed in a first-round RT-PCR of the TCR CDR3. From the multiplex PCR reads, TCRdb called clonotypes with MiXCR, one entry per CDR3 protein. The table includes 300,000 to 450,000 distinct CDR3 sequences, around 14% detected once. The sample taken for sequencing was blood. The origin of the receptors is a woman aged 55-69 years with Graves' hyperthyroidism.

This clonotype was seen a few times. V usage is TRBV4-2 and J usage is TRBJ1-2; D possibly corresponds to TRBD1 (5 bases). V shed 0 bases and J shed 5 bases, with 10 bases lying between them. Per the germline V gene, CDR1 is LGHNA and CDR2 is YNFKEQ. This CDR3 spans 14 amino acids. The CDR3 DNA follows: TGTGCCAGCAGCCAAGATGGGGCAGGGTATGGCTACACCTTC. Translating it yields CASSQDGAGYGYTF.

The gene calls are TRBV10-1 and TRBJ1-2, with 7 bases fitting TRBD1. In germline, CDR1 is WNHNN, CDR2 SYGVQD (reference sequence). The V gene end was trimmed by 6 bases and the J gene end by 8 bases; junction bases not matched to a gene: 12. This CDR3 has 14 amino acids. In DNA form, the CDR3 reads TGCGCCAGCAGCCCAGGGACAGACCCCACGGGCTACACCTTC. It yields the protein CASSPGTDPTGYTF.

The table lists this clonotype with many counts. The V call is TRBV24-1, the J call TRBJ2-1, with a possible D match to TRBD2 (6 bases). The V end was cut by 1 base, the J end by 4 bases, with 10 bases between. CDR1 and CDR2 (germline): KGHDR, SFDVKD. The CDR3 loop spans 15 amino acids. CDR3 in DNA: TGTGCCACCAGTGATTTATCCAGCGGGTACAATGAGCAGTTCTTC. This translates into CATSDLSSGYNEQFF.

The chain carries TRBV29-1 and TRBJ2-7; perhaps TRBD1 as D (5 bases). Germline loops: CDR1 SQVTM, CDR2 ANQGSEA. The CDR3 totals 12 residues. Trimming pared 6 bases from V and 3 bases from J, leaving 12 bases between. In nucleotides, the CDR3 is TGCAGCGTGGAACAGGCGAGCTACGAGCAGTACTTC. Translated, it gives CSVEQASYEQYF.

Only one count was recorded for this clonotype. The chain recombines TRBV19 with TRBJ2-3; the match to TRBD1 covers 9 bases. The V segment lost 4 bases and the J segment 6 bases; nucleotides outside the gene matches: 11. Germline V CDR1 and CDR2: LNHDA, SQIVND (reference sequence). The CDR3 spans 16 residues. In nucleotides, the CDR3 is TGTGCCAGTAGTACTTTCGGGACAGGGTTTTTGGATACGCAGTATTTT. It translates to CASSTFGTGFLDTQYF. Based on the CDR3 plus reference TRBV19 and TRBJ2-3, the full variable domain is DGGITQSPKYLFRKEGQNVTLSCEQNLNHDAMYWYRQDPGQGLRLIYYSQIVNDFQKGDIAEGYSVSREKKESFPLTVTSAQKNPTAFYLCASSTFGTGFLDTQYFGPGTRLTVL.

V gene TRBV7-2 combines with J gene TRBJ1-1; D unclear. From germline, CDR1 is SGHTA and CDR2 FQGNSA. The V gene lost 5 bases and the J gene lost 1 base, with 14 bases spanning the gap. This CDR3 spans 15 amino acids. DNA for the CDR3: TGTGCCAGCAGCCCTTGGGGTCCAGGGAACACTGAAGCTTTCTTT. Protein sequence: CASSPWGPGNTEAFF.

This clonotype was recorded at least ten times. The J gene is TRBJ2-7, the V gene TRBV19; 14 bases align to TRBD2. This CDR3 has 15 amino acids. In germline, CDR1 is LNHDA, CDR2 SQIVND (reference sequence). Trimming cost V 5 bases and J 9 bases; bases outside gene matches: 9. In nucleotides, the CDR3 is TGTGCCAGTAGTGACGGGGGGACTAGCGGGAGTATGCAGTACTTC. This sequence encodes CASSDGGTSGSMQYF. The variable domain in full, with the rest retrieved from reference TRBV19 and TRBJ2-7, is DGGITQSPKYLFRKEGQNVTLSCEQNLNHDAMYWYRQDPGQGLRLIYYSQIVNDFQKGDIAEGYSVSREKKESFPLTVTSAQKNPTAFYLCASSDGGTSGSMQYFGPGTRLTVT.

V is TRBV19 and J is TRBJ1-2; perhaps TRBD1 as D (6 bases). The CDR3 runs to 14 residues. Germline V lookup: CDR1 LNHDA, CDR2 SQIVND (reference sequence). Trimming cost V 3 bases and J 2 bases, with 10 bases left between them. CDR3 in amino acids: CASSIKGGNYGYTF. CDR3 bases: TGTGCCAGTAGTATTAAGGGGGGGAACTATGGCTACACCTTC.

The rearrangement joins TRBV2 to TRBJ2-2; D not certain. CDR1 and CDR2 (germline): SNHLY, FYNNEI. The germline V and J ends were trimmed by 3 bases and 5 bases, with 7 bases remaining between them. The CDR3 consists of 13 residues. The DNA for the CDR3 is TGTGCCAGCAGTGAGCGTAGAACCGGGGAGCTGTTTTTT. Translation gives CASSERRTGELFF.

This rearrangement joins TRBV7-9 to TRBJ1-1; tentatively, D is TRBD1 (6 bases). Germline assignment: CDR1 SEHNR and CDR2 FQNEAQ (reference sequence). V shed 6 bases and J shed 7 bases, with 15 bases lying between them. The CDR3 is 13 amino acids. The chain's CDR3 is CASSRRQDLEAFF. CDR3 sequence (DNA): TGTGCCAGCAGTCGCCGACAGGATCTTGAAGCTTTCTTT. Based on the CDR3 plus reference TRBV7-9 and TRBJ1-1, the full variable domain is DTGVSQNPRHKITKRGQNVTFRCDPISEHNRLYWYRQTLGQGPEFLTYFQNEAQLEKSRLLSDRFSAERPKGSFSTLEIQRTEQGDSAMYLCASSRRQDLEAFFGQGTRLTVV.

This clonotype was seen a few times. The CDR3 loop is CSARVAGGKTYEQYF. CDR3 DNA: TGCAGTGCTAGGGTAGCGGGAGGGAAAACCTACGAGCAGTACTTC. V usage is TRBV20-1 and J usage is TRBJ2-7; 11 bases match TRBD2. CDR1 and CDR2 from the germline V gene are DFQATT and SNEGSKA (reference sequence). The CDR3 extends over 15 amino acids. J gave up 2 bases and V 3 bases, and 6 bases lay outside the gene matches.

This clonotype was recorded many times. V usage is TRBV11-2 and J usage is TRBJ2-3, with 8 bases lining up with TRBD1. Trimming took 5 bases from V and 2 from J; bases not matched to a gene: 6. This CDR3 has 15 amino acids. Germline V gives CDR1 SGHAT, CDR2 FQNNGV. For the CDR3, the DNA is TGTGCCAGCAGCGCCCGACAGGGGTTCACAGATACGCAGTATTTT. This sequence encodes CASSARQGFTDTQYF.

This clonotype was detected a few times. CDR3 DNA: TGCGCCAGCAGCTTGTTCCTAGACTCTAGCACAGATACGCAGTATTTT. Its translation is CASSLFLDSSTDTQYF. The V call is TRBV5-1, the J call TRBJ2-3; D is ambiguous. Per the germline V gene, CDR1 is SGHRS and CDR2 is YFSETQ. This CDR3 has 16 amino acids. Trimming shortened V by 1 base and J by 0 bases, and 12 bases separated the two germline ends.

The rearrangement joins TRBV27 to TRBJ2-1; 7 nucleotides align to TRBD2. Germline trimming cut 5 bases from V and 7 bases from J; bases unmatched to any gene: 8. The CDR3 totals 14 residues. Germline CDR1 is MNHEY and CDR2 is SMNVEV (reference sequence). The CDR3 DNA reads TGTGCCAGCAGTATAGCGGGCGAGGGAAATGAGCAGTTCTTC. Protein product: CASSIAGEGNEQFF.